This TCR beta chain is drawn from a study of CD8+ T cells in alopecia areata. Broader study findings: Among the top 100, expanded CD8+ clones, as well as scalp clonality, were significantly decreased by tofacitinib.

Treatment in this sample: oral pan-JAK inhibitor, 5-10 mg twice daily. The sample holds one count of this clone. The antigen remains undetermined. RNA extraction and reverse transcription yielded cDNA as sequencing template. Only in-frame clones appear in the TCRdb table, and some are missing; sequencing was by immunoSEQ multiplex PCR. The sample records 85,000 to 95,000 clones, 70% to 80% being singletons. Germline assignment: CDR1 SGHDT and CDR2 YYEEEE. The germline V and J ends were trimmed by 0 bases and 6 bases, with 10 bases remaining between them. There are 15 residues in the CDR3. The material was CD8+ T cells sorted from blood, obtained around week 42, from a patient treated with tofacitinib. This TCR was sampled from a human donor with alopecia areata. V is TRBV5-6 and J is TRBJ1-6; D is undetermined. Here the CDR3 DNA reads TGTGCCAGCAGCTTGGAGGCAGGACCTAATTCACCCCTCCACTTT. This translates into CASSLEAGPNSPLHF.